The rows below give T cell receptor beta chains drawn from one sample of a study of T cells in Graves' hyperthyroidism and ophthalmopathy. TCRdb analysed the multiplex PCR reads with MiXCR anew, one entry per CDR3 protein. The sample yields fewer than 850,000 distinct CDR3 sequences, around 16% seen once. Material for sequencing was blood. The receptor set was obtained from a man aged 50 to 59 with Graves' hyperthyroidism. CDR3s include the opening cysteine and the closing phenylalanine or tryptophan. Each record gives: D gene, clone size, V gene, J gene, CDR3 protein, CDR3 DNA. A D gene is named only where the DNA matches it firmly. The size entry is marked missing in some rows and otherwise reads once, few, many or a size class.

NA	NA	TRBV29-1	TRBJ2-7	CSVGSRDEQYF	TGCAGCGTTGGTAGCAGGGACGAGCAGTACTTC
TRBD1	NA	TRBV3-1	TRBJ1-3	CASSQPQGKTGAGNTIYF	TGTGCCAGCAGCCAACCACAAGGGAAGACAGGGGCTGGAAACACCATATATTTT
NA	few	TRBV6-2/TRBV6-3	TRBJ2-7	CASSYHRWGFDEQYF	TGTGCCAGCAGTTACCACAGATGGGGATTCGACGAGCAGTACTTC
NA	few	TRBV7-2	TRBJ2-7	CASSYWRGEQYF	TGTGCCAGCAGCTATTGGAGGGGCGAGCAGTACTTC
NA	few	TRBV19	TRBJ1-5	CASTLDTQGNQPQHF	TGTGCCAGTACCCTAGACACGCAGGGTAATCAGCCCCAGCATTTT
TRBD1	NA	TRBV13	TRBJ2-5	CASSEAPTGGGETQYF	TGTGCCAGCAGCGAAGCCCCCACAGGGGGCGGAGAGACCCAGTACTTC
NA	many	TRBV12-3/TRBV12-4	TRBJ1-5	CASRTAGGNQPQHF	TGTGCCAGCAGAACTGCAGGGGGCAATCAGCCCCAGCATTTT
NA	NA	TRBV19	TRBJ2-7	CASSITGIEQYF	TGTGCCAGTAGTATAACTGGAATCGAGCAGTACTTC
NA	few	TRBV6-1	TRBJ1-1	CASRTGAEAFF	TGTGCCAGCAGGACAGGAGCTGAAGCTTTCTTT
TRBD1	many	TRBV28	TRBJ1-5	CASSLWGTDYQPQHF	TGTGCCAGCAGTTTATGGGGGACAGACTATCAGCCCCAGCATTTT
NA	NA	TRBV7-9	TRBJ1-5	CASSRDRGNRPQHF	TGTGCCAGCAGCCGCGACAGAGGCAATCGGCCCCAGCATTTT
NA	once	TRBV12-3/TRBV12-4	TRBJ2-1	CASSSLGGLAAEQFF	TGTGCCAGCAGTTCCTTGGGGGGGCTAGCAGCTGAGCAGTTCTTC
NA	many	TRBV18	TRBJ2-7	CASSPGTPRDEQYF	TGTGCCAGCTCCCCCGGGACGCCCCGGGACGAGCAGTACTTC
TRBD2	NA	TRBV11-2	TRBJ2-3	CASSLGGWSSGGDTQYF	TGTGCCAGCAGCTTAGGGGGGTGGAGTAGCGGGGGCGATACGCAGTATTTT
TRBD1	NA	TRBV6-1	TRBJ2-7	CASSQRLSGTGTYEQYF	TGCGCCAGCAGCCAACGGCTCTCCGGGACAGGCACCTACGAGCAGTACTTC
NA	many	TRBV7-3	TRBJ2-7	CASSRGAGYEQYF	TGTGCCAGCTCCCGCGGGGCGGGATACGAGCAGTACTTC
NA	many	TRBV27	TRBJ1-1	CASSFSGPNTEAFF	TGTGCCAGCAGTTTCTCAGGGCCGAACACTGAAGCTTTCTTT
TRBD1	few	TRBV5-1	TRBJ2-7	CASSPGTEKYEQYF	TGCGCCAGCAGCCCTGGGACAGAAAAATACGAGCAGTACTTC
NA	NA	TRBV5-1	TRBJ2-1	CASSLMAGGRYNGQFF	TGCGCCAGCAGCTTAATGGCAGGAGGGCGGTACAATGGGCAGTTCTTC
TRBD2	NA	TRBV6-5	TRBJ2-3	CASSFSGLAGVNTQYF	TGTGCCAGCAGTTTCTCGGGACTAGCGGGAGTTAATACGCAGTATTTT
NA	few	TRBV20-1	TRBJ2-1	CSARDRRGRSSYNEQFF	TGCAGTGCTAGAGATCGGCGTGGGCGGAGCTCCTACAATGAGCAGTTCTTC
NA	NA	TRBV7-2	TRBJ2-7	CASSVPGLRAHEQYF	TGTGCCAGCAGCGTACCCGGACTTCGGGCCCACGAGCAGTACTTC
NA	many	TRBV28	TRBJ1-2	CASGGAGPYYGYTF	TGTGCCAGCGGGGGGGCAGGTCCATACTATGGCTACACCTTC
TRBD1	many	TRBV19	TRBJ1-5	CASSIMRQGDQPQHF	TGTGCCAGTAGTATTATGCGGCAGGGGGATCAGCCCCAGCATTTT
NA	NA	TRBV4-1	TRBJ2-3	CASSQDFGGGDTQYF	TGCGCCAGCAGCCAAGATTTTGGCGGAGGCGATACGCAGTATTTT
NA	few	TRBV19	TRBJ1-4	CASSIKAAIYATNEKLFF	TGTGCCAGTAGTATAAAGGCCGCCATTTATGCAACTAATGAAAAACTGTTTTTT